This TCR beta chain was recorded in a study of blood T cell repertoires in COVID-19. Trimming took 5 bases from V and 3 from J; bases not matched to a gene: 7. Germline V lookup: CDR1 MNHEY, CDR2 SMNVEV (reference sequence). The CDR3 runs to 14 residues. The table came from immunoSEQ multiplex PCR; TCRdb's copy has only in-frame clones and leaves some out. The table shows about 200,000 clones, with 85% occurring only once. The chain joins TRBV27 to TRBJ2-7, with 7 bases that match TRBD2. The clonotype originates from a man between 40 and 49 years old who had recovered from COVID-19. Material for sequencing was PBMCs or T cells enriched from blood (not recorded which). The chain's CDR3 is CASSTSWGGYEQYF. In DNA, the CDR3 is TGTGCCAGCAGTACTTCTTGGGGGGGCTACGAGCAGTACTTC.